This TCR beta chain emerged from a study of cytomegalovirus exposure and HLA in healthy donors. Study as a whole: The platform used for the 110 or so validation repertoires matched that of the 650 to 750 first-cohort repertoires, a later analysis reported.

Study-level results: As was reported, the classifier diagnosed cytomegalovirus status with high specificity and sensitivity. In vitro experiments confirmed that three CMV-associated chains were specific for CMV antigens.

Profiled with immunoSEQ multiplex PCR; TCRdb holds only in-frame clones, not every one. This sample has roughly 150,000 clones, with 94% found just once. The CDR3 totals 12 residues. V gave up 10 bases and J gave up 5 bases; unmatched junction bases: 3. Germline assignment: CDR1 SNHLY and CDR2 FYNNEI. This clone was seen only once. Its antigen remains unknown. The sequenced material came from PBMCs. This TCR came from a young man in good health and CMV-seropositive. The V and J genes are TRBV2 and TRBJ2-3; 10 bases map to TRBD2. CDR3 protein: CATRLAGDTQYF. The CDR3 nucleotides are TGTGCCACAAGACTAGCGGGAGATACGCAGTATTTT.